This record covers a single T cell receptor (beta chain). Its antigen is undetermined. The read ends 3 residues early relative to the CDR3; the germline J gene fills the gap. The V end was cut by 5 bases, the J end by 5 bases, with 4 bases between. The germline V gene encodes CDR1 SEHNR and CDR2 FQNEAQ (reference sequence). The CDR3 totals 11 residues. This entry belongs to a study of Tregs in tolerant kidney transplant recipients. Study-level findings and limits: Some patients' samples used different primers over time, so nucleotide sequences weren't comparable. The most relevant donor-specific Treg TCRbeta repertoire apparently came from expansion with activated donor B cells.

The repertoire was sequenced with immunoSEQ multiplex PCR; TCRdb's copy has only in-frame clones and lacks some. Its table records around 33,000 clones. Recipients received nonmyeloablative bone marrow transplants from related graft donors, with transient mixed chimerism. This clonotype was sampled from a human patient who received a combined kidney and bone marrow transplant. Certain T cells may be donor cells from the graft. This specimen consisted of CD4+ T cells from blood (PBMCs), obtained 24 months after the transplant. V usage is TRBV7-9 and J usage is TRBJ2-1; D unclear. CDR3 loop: CASSLNNEQFF. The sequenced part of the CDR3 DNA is TGTGCCAGCAGCCTAAACAATGAG. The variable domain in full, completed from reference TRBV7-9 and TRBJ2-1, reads DTGVSQNPRHKITKRGQNVTFRCDPISEHNRLYWYRQTLGQGPEFLTYFQNEAQLEKSRLLSDRFSAERPKGSFSTLEIQRTEQGDSAMYLCASSLNNEQFFGPGTRLTVL.